The TCR beta chain under discussion was sequenced for a study of T-cell reconstitution after alpha-beta-depleted transplantation in children. Ten or more counts support this clonotype. What it binds is not known. Findings and caveats of the study: Expanded graft clones, several hundred of them, were reportedly the source of alpha-beta T cells about two months after transplant. Newly generated T cells supplied most T-cell counts and diversity one year post-transplant.

The CDR3 length is 14 residues. The V and J ends lost 2 bases and 2 bases respectively, with 11 bases between them. CDR1 SGHRS and CDR2 YFSETQ come from the germline V gene. Unique molecular identifiers were used in preparing the TCRbeta library. TCRdb ran MiXCR on the PCR reads and lists one entry per CDR3 protein. In the table there are 240,000 or so distinct CDR3 sequences, around 7.8% of which are singletons. This clonotype was obtained from a male patient between 10 and 17 years old who had a stem cell transplant for acute lymphoblastic leukemia, so the T cells may come from the graft donor. The V call is TRBV5-1, the J call TRBJ2-7; D possibly corresponds to TRBD2 (6 bases). The sequencing here drew on PBMCs, mostly from graft donor cells, taken 180 days after TCRalphabeta/CD19-depleted stem cell transplant. CDR3 sequence: CASSFRDSPYEQYF. DNA for the CDR3: TGCGCCAGCAGCTTCCGGGACTCTCCCTACGAGCAGTACTTC. The full variable domain, in which reference TRBV5-1 and TRBJ2-7 provide the parts outside the CDR3, is KAGVTQTPRYLIKTRGQQVTLSCSPISGHRSVSWYQQTPGQGLQFLFEYFSETQRNKGNFPGRFSGRQFSNSRSEMNVSTLELGDSALYLCASSFRDSPYEQYFGPGTRLTVT.